This TCR beta chain comes out of a study of blood T cell repertoires in COVID-19. The overall study: Sites in the United States, Italy and Spain provided acute and convalescent COVID-19 samples. T cells, B-cell-depleted T cells, or PBMCs provided the cDNA or gDNA that served as material.

The CDR3 contains 15 residues. The germline gives CDR1 MNHEY, CDR2 SVGEGT. After removal of 6 bases from V and 4 bases from J, the junction contained 10 bases not matched to a gene. Generated by immunoSEQ multiplex PCR, the TCRdb table keeps only in-frame clones and is missing some. In the table there are roughly 110,000 clones, 80% to 90% of which are singletons. The clonotype was recovered from a human donor in a cohort sampled during active COVID-19. This chain uses TRBV6-2 or TRBV6-3 with TRBJ2-5; 8 nucleotides line up with TRBD1. The sample consisted of peripheral blood. The CDR3 sequence is CASSTGGVRSETQYF. The CDR3 nucleotides are TGTGCCAGCAGCACAGGGGGTGTACGGTCAGAGACCCAGTACTTC.